Each of the 8 T cell receptor beta chains below was sequenced from the same sample in a study of regulatory T cells in long-lasting Graves disease. In building TCR beta libraries, iRepertoire HTBI primers were used together with Arm-PCR of CDR3 regions. TCRdb used MiXCR to reprocess the multiplex PCR reads, holding one entry per CDR3 protein. The table records some 440,000 distinct CDR3 sequences, about a fifth of them present only once. Specified time point: persistent/refractory GD, antithyroid drugs over 5 years with positive TRAb. PBMC-extracted RNA yielded the TCR library. The specimen was peripheral blood mononuclear cells (PBMCs), collected when the disease was refractory, from a patient treated with antithyroid drugs. All receptors derive from a female donor with Graves disease.

This clonotype occurred a few times. The CDR3 loop is CASSEGWGGDTEAFF. CDR3 bases: TGTGCCAGCAGTGAAGGGTGGGGGGGGGACACTGAAGCTTTCTTT. V and J are TRBV6-1 and TRBJ1-1; perhaps TRBD1 as D (5 bases). Germline lookup yields CDR1 MNHNS and CDR2 SASEGT. The CDR3 is 15 residues long. V lost 1 base to trimming and J lost 3 bases, with 12 bases between them.

This clonotype was picked up many times. The chain joins TRBV27 to TRBJ1-2; the D gene is possibly TRBD1 (5 bases). The germline CDR1 and CDR2 sequences are MNHEY and SMNVEV (reference sequence). V was cut by 6 bases and J by 3 bases, with 11 bases left in between. The CDR3 length is 13 residues. The CDR3 nucleotides read TGTGCCAGCAGCCACCGACAGTACTATGGCTACACCTTC. Translated, it gives CASSHRQYYGYTF.

At least ten counts were recorded for this clonotype. V and J are TRBV28 and TRBJ1-5; D perhaps matches TRBD1 (5 bases). The CDR3 spans 16 residues. Trimming removed 4 bases at V and 6 bases at J, with 19 bases between. CDR1 MDHEN and CDR2 SYDVKM come from the germline V gene. CDR3 nucleotide sequence: TGTGCCAGCAGTTCCCACCTGGCCCAGGGAACTCAGCCCCAGCATTTT. Its protein is CASSSHLAQGTQPQHF. Based on the CDR3 plus reference TRBV28 and TRBJ1-5, the full variable domain is DVKVTQSSRYLVKRTGEKVFLECVQDMDHENMFWYRQDPGLGLRLIYFSYDVKMKEKGDIPEGYSVSREKKERFSLILESASTNQTSMYLCASSSHLAQGTQPQHFGDGTRLSIL.

This clonotype occurred many times. This chain joins TRBV28 and TRBJ2-7; 15 bases match TRBD2. Germline trimming cut 5 bases from V and 3 bases from J; bases unmatched to any gene: 8. The CDR3 sequence is 17 residues long. From germline, CDR1 is MDHEN and CDR2 SYDVKM. CDR3: CASSLGLAGGSGYEQYF. The CDR3 DNA follows: TGTGCCAGCAGTCTCGGACTAGCGGGAGGGTCGGGCTACGAGCAGTACTTC.

This clonotype was counted between two and nine times. The chain combines TRBV6-1 with TRBJ2-2; TRBD2 might be the D (5 bases). Germline V CDR1 and CDR2: MNHNS, SASEGT. The CDR3 is 12 amino acids. The germline V and J ends were trimmed by 5 bases and 12 bases, with 13 bases remaining between them. CDR3 bases: TGTGCCAGCAGTCCGGGGATGCCGCAGCTGTTTTTT. Translation: CASSPGMPQLFF.

This chain links TRBV27 with TRBJ2-1; D is unresolved. The CDR3 sequence is 18 residues long. Germline V lookup: CDR1 MNHEY, CDR2 SMNVEV (reference sequence). V lost 6 bases and J 4 bases, leaving 25 bases between the germline ends. The CDR3 sequence: CASRVIPGSTNMYNEQFF. The DNA for the CDR3 is TGTGCCAGCAGAGTTATCCCGGGCAGCACAAATATGTACAATGAGCAGTTCTTC.

V and J are TRBV6-5 and TRBJ2-3; 9 nucleotides align to TRBD2. The V and J ends lost 1 base and 1 base, in that order; junction bases with no gene match: 6. This CDR3 is 17 amino acids long. Germline CDR1 reads MNHEY; CDR2 reads SVGAGI. Here the CDR3 reads CASSYYRRGRGTDTQYF. In nucleotides, the CDR3 is TGTGCCAGCAGTTACTACCGACGCGGGAGGGGCACAGATACGCAGTATTTT.

The J gene is TRBJ2-5, the V gene TRBV5-1; 8 positions agree with TRBD1. The CDR3 covers 15 residues. V was pared by 6 bases and J by 1 base, with 8 bases of the junction left unmatched. The germline V gene encodes CDR1 SGHRS and CDR2 YFSETQ. CDR3 DNA sequence: TGCGCCAGCAAGTCGACAGGGGCCTTCCAAGAGACCCAGTACTTC. The encoded protein is CASKSTGAFQETQYF.